The 10 T cell receptor beta chains in this list originate from one sample, sequenced in a study of blood T cell repertoires in COVID-19. The method was immunoSEQ multiplex PCR; TCRdb's version includes in-frame clones alone and lacks a portion of them. The repertoire includes over 55,000 clones, approximately 81% of them detected once, and 3.5% to 4% sits in the top ten. The sequencing sample was made of PBMCs or T cells enriched from blood (not recorded which). The receptors originated from a woman in her 40s with acute COVID-19.

The chain couples TRBV28 to TRBJ1-6; no clear D. The CDR3 spans 17 residues. V lost 2 bases and J 1 base, leaving 12 bases between the germline ends. CDR1 and CDR2 (germline): MDHEN, SYDVKM. CDR3 DNA: TGTGCCAGCAGTTTAATTACAATGTCGTCCTATAATTCACCCCTCCACTTT. It yields the protein CASSLITMSSYNSPLHF.

The rearrangement links TRBV7-3 to TRBJ2-3, with D tentatively TRBD2 (6 bases). CDR1 is SGHTA and CDR2 is FQGTGA in the germline V gene. There are 14 residues in the CDR3. V lost 3 bases and J 4 bases, leaving 11 bases between the germline ends. The chain's CDR3 is CASSLRTGADTQYF. The CDR3 DNA is TGTGCCAGCAGCTTGAGGACGGGGGCAGATACGCAGTATTTT.

The rearrangement links TRBV11-3 to TRBJ2-1; 7 nucleotides agree with TRBD2. Germline values: CDR1 SGHNT, CDR2 YENEEA. Trimming at V came to 4 bases and at J to 3 bases, leaving 6 bases not matched to a gene. The CDR3 consists of 15 residues. Here the CDR3 DNA reads TGTGCCAGCAGCTCTAGGGAGGGAGTCTACAATGAGCAGTTCTTC. Protein product: CASSSREGVYNEQFF.

The rearrangement uses TRBV5-8 and TRBJ1-4; D gene uncertain. V was trimmed by 4 bases and J by 4 bases, leaving 14 bases between them. CDR3 length: 15 amino acids. Germline values: CDR1 SGHTS, CDR2 YDEGEE. This CDR3 reads CASSPGSSGNEKLFF. CDR3 nucleotide sequence: TGTGCCAGCAGCCCCGGTAGTTCGGGTAATGAAAAACTGTTTTTT.

This clone was seen just once. This chain connects TRBV28 to TRBJ2-5; TRBD1 aligns across 7 bases. The CDR3 length is 15 residues. Trimming at V came to 6 bases and at J to 5 bases, leaving 12 bases not matched to a gene. In germline, CDR1 is MDHEN, CDR2 SYDVKM. The CDR3 sequence: CASRPIGGASETQYF. The CDR3 nucleotides read TGTGCCAGCAGGCCAATAGGGGGCGCATCCGAGACCCAGTACTTC.

CDR3 coding DNA: TGTGCCAGCAGCTTGAGAGCGGGAGTAGCATCCGGGGAGCTGTTTTTT. Amino acid sequence: CASSLRAGVASGELFF. V usage is TRBV7-8 and J usage is TRBJ2-2; 8 bases match TRBD2. Germline V lookup: CDR1 SGHVS, CDR2 FQNEAQ. V shed 3 bases, J shed 6 bases, and the junction held 9 bases outside the gene matches. This CDR3 has 16 amino acids.

The chain carries TRBV4-1 and TRBJ2-5; a possible D gene is TRBD1 (6 bases). Trimming took off 5 bases at V and 1 base at J, with 20 bases between the two ends. The CDR3 length is 17 residues. Looked up from germline, CDR1 is MGHRA and CDR2 is YSYEKL. The CDR3 coding sequence is TGCGCCAGCAGCGACAAAGTGGGGGCCATTTTCCAAGAGACCCAGTACTTC. Protein product: CASSDKVGAIFQETQYF.

This rearrangement joins TRBV19 to TRBJ2-2; D is undetermined. The ends were cut back, 8 bases at V and 1 base at J, with 14 bases in the middle. This CDR3 is built from 15 residues. Germline-derived CDR1 and CDR2 are LNHDA and SQIVND (reference sequence). CDR3 DNA sequence: TGTGCCAGTTTTGGAAAGGAGATGAACACCGGGGAGCTGTTTTTT. Protein sequence: CASFGKEMNTGELFF.

The chain has TRBV3-1 (or the pseudogene TRBV3-2) and TRBJ2-1, with 14 positions matching TRBD2. This CDR3 is built from 17 residues. Unmatched junction bases numbered 4, after V lost 6 bases and J lost 0 bases. Germline values: CDR1 LGHDT, CDR2 YNNKEL (reference sequence). The CDR3 nucleotides are TGTGCCAGCAGGCGGACTAGCGGGAGGCTCTCCTACAATGAGCAGTTCTTC. Protein product: CASRRTSGRLSYNEQFF.

The chain has TRBV4-1 and TRBJ1-2; tentatively, D is TRBD1 (6 bases). The V end lost 0 bases, the J end lost 0 bases, and 17 bases lay between the germline ends. CDR1 is MGHRA and CDR2 is YSYEKL in the germline V gene. This CDR3 has 18 amino acids. The chain's CDR3 is CASSQDLVTDSPNYGYTF. DNA for the CDR3: TGCGCCAGCAGCCAAGATTTAGTCACGGACAGCCCTAACTATGGCTACACCTTC.